The 13 T cell receptor beta chains below were found in one sample sequenced in a study of shared clonotypes between healthy human individuals. Clones were sequenced by immunoSEQ multiplex PCR, and TCRdb holds only the in-frame ones, with some missing. The table records about a million clones, 60% to 85% of them present only once. Source material: memory CD4+ T cells from PBMCs. The sample's subset: CD45RA-negative fraction. The receptors were gathered from a man younger than 35 in good health. Some clones in this sample may be carry-over from other donors' samples.

This rearrangement joins TRBV5-1 to TRBJ2-3, with a tentative D call TRBD1 (6 bases). CDR1 SGHRS and CDR2 YFSETQ come from the germline V gene. The V end lost 4 bases, the J end lost 1 base, and 19 bases lay between the germline ends. CDR3 length: 17 residues. Here the CDR3 reads CASSAGPTGRGTDTQYF. In DNA form, the CDR3 reads TGCGCCAGCAGCGCTGGCCCGACAGGTCGGGGCACAGATACGCAGTATTTT.

In regard to this clone: A read error may produce the germline difference seen at one junction end. The chain is built from TRBV28 and TRBJ1-4, with 9 bases that match TRBD1. Germline loops: CDR1 MDHEN, CDR2 SYDVKM. The CDR3 extends over 16 amino acids. The CDR3 DNA is TGTGCCAGCAGTTCAAAACAGGGGGCTTTGCATGAAAAGCTGTTTTTT. Translation gives CASSSKQGALHEKLFF.

The chain carries TRBV5-1 and TRBJ1-1; D unclear. The CDR3 loop spans 13 amino acids. Germline assignment: CDR1 SGHRS and CDR2 YFSETQ. Trimming pared 3 bases from V and 5 bases from J, leaving 11 bases between. The CDR3 loop is CASSSDPGTEAFF. The CDR3 DNA reads TGCGCCAGCAGCTCCGATCCCGGGACTGAAGCTTTCTTT.

The rearrangement uses TRBV11-2 and TRBJ2-5, with D unresolved. From germline, CDR1 is SGHAT and CDR2 FQNNGV. This CDR3 has 14 residues. V lost 2 bases and J 3 bases, leaving 10 bases between the germline ends. The CDR3 region has the DNA TGTGCCAGCAGCTTAACTGGTCCCAAAGAGACCCAGTACTTC. This sequence encodes CASSLTGPKETQYF.

This clone has a single count. The J gene is TRBJ2-1, the V gene TRBV2, with D perhaps TRBD1 or TRBD2 (5 bases each). The V and J ends lost 10 bases and 0 bases respectively, with 13 bases between them. This CDR3 spans 14 amino acids. In germline, CDR1 is SNHLY, CDR2 FYNNEI. The CDR3: CATNRGGSYNEQFF. The CDR3, as DNA: TGTGCCACTAACCGGGGCGGCTCCTACAATGAGCAGTTCTTC. Based on the CDR3 plus reference TRBV2 and TRBJ2-1, the full variable domain is EPEVTQTPSHQVTQMGQEVILRCVPISNHLYFYWYRQILGQKVEFLVSFYNNEISEKSEIFDDQFSVERPDGSNFTLKIRSTKLEDSAMYFCATNRGGSYNEQFFGPGTRLTVL.

The chain carries TRBV2 and TRBJ1-1; D unclear. This CDR3 region has 13 residues. Looked up from germline, CDR1 is SNHLY and CDR2 is FYNNEI. V lost 3 bases, J lost 1 base, and 6 bases lay in between. The CDR3 loop is CASSDPQNTEAFF. CDR3 in DNA: TGTGCCAGCAGTGACCCACAGAACACTGAAGCTTTCTTT. Looking up the rest from reference TRBV2 and TRBJ1-1 gives the full variable domain: EPEVTQTPSHQVTQMGQEVILRCVPISNHLYFYWYRQILGQKVEFLVSFYNNEISEKSEIFDDQFSVERPDGSNFTLKIRSTKLEDSAMYFCASSDPQNTEAFFGQGTRLTVV.

This clone has just one count. V usage is TRBV4-1 and J usage is TRBJ2-2; D not certain. The ends were cut back, 3 bases at V and 2 bases at J, with 16 bases in the middle. This CDR3 region has 17 residues. From germline, CDR1 is MGHRA and CDR2 YSYEKL. The CDR3 reads CASSQGPRLENTGELFF. The CDR3 bases are TGCGCCAGCAGCCAGGGCCCTAGGCTAGAAAACACCGGGGAGCTGTTTTTT.

The chain couples TRBV5-1 to TRBJ1-1; no definite D call. V dropped 0 bases and J dropped 4 bases, with 13 bases sitting between them. CDR1 is SGHRS and CDR2 is YFSETQ in the germline V gene. The CDR3 spans 15 residues. The CDR3 loop is CASSLGPAYSTEAFF. CDR3 sequence (DNA): TGCGCCAGCAGCTTGGGGCCAGCCTACAGCACTGAAGCTTTCTTT.

This chain joins TRBV6-6 and TRBJ1-2; D is uncertain. The length of the CDR3 is 13 residues. Trimming removed 8 bases from V and 5 bases from J, with 15 bases in between. The germline V gene has CDR1 MNHNY and CDR2 SVGAGI (reference sequence). The CDR3 reads CASGSGNQYGYTF. The CDR3 DNA reads TGTGCCAGCGGGTCCGGGAATCAGTATGGCTACACCTTC.

This chain connects TRBV18 to TRBJ2-7; 9 nucleotides align to TRBD1. Germline V gives CDR1 KGHSH, CDR2 LQKENI. The CDR3 covers 14 residues. V shed 5 bases and J 2 bases; nucleotides not matched to a gene: 4. CDR3 nucleotide sequence: TGTGCCAGCTCAGGGTACAGGGGGCCCTACGAGCAGTACTTC. It codes for CASSGYRGPYEQYF.

This clone has just a few counts. Here the CDR3 reads CASSLVGRGTGELFF. The DNA of the CDR3 is TGCGCCAGCAGCTTGGTCGGGAGAGGCACCGGGGAGCTGTTTTTT. V usage is TRBV5-1 and J usage is TRBJ2-2; TRBD2 might be the D (6 bases). The CDR3 loop spans 15 amino acids. Trimming took 0 bases from V and 4 from J, leaving 10 bases between them. Germline values: CDR1 SGHRS, CDR2 YFSETQ.

Here the CDR3 DNA reads TGTGCCAGCAGCCGCGGACAGGGGAGGTTTCAGCCCCAGCATTTT. It translates to CASSRGQGRFQPQHF. V and J are TRBV27 and TRBJ1-5, with TRBD1 matching over 9 bases. The CDR3 is made up of 15 amino acids. Germline values: CDR1 MNHEY, CDR2 SMNVEV (reference sequence). V was clipped by 6 bases and J by 6 bases; unmatched bases: 9.

This clone has at least ten counts. The genes are TRBV28 and TRBJ1-4; 7 bases align to TRBD1. V trimming: 2 bases; J trimming: 5 bases; junction bases outside the gene matches: 5. The germline V gene has CDR1 MDHEN and CDR2 SYDVKM. This CDR3 spans 15 amino acids. The CDR3 DNA reads TGTGCCAGCAGTTTAAGCAGGGGGATCAATGAAAAACTGTTTTTT. It yields the protein CASSLSRGINEKLFF.